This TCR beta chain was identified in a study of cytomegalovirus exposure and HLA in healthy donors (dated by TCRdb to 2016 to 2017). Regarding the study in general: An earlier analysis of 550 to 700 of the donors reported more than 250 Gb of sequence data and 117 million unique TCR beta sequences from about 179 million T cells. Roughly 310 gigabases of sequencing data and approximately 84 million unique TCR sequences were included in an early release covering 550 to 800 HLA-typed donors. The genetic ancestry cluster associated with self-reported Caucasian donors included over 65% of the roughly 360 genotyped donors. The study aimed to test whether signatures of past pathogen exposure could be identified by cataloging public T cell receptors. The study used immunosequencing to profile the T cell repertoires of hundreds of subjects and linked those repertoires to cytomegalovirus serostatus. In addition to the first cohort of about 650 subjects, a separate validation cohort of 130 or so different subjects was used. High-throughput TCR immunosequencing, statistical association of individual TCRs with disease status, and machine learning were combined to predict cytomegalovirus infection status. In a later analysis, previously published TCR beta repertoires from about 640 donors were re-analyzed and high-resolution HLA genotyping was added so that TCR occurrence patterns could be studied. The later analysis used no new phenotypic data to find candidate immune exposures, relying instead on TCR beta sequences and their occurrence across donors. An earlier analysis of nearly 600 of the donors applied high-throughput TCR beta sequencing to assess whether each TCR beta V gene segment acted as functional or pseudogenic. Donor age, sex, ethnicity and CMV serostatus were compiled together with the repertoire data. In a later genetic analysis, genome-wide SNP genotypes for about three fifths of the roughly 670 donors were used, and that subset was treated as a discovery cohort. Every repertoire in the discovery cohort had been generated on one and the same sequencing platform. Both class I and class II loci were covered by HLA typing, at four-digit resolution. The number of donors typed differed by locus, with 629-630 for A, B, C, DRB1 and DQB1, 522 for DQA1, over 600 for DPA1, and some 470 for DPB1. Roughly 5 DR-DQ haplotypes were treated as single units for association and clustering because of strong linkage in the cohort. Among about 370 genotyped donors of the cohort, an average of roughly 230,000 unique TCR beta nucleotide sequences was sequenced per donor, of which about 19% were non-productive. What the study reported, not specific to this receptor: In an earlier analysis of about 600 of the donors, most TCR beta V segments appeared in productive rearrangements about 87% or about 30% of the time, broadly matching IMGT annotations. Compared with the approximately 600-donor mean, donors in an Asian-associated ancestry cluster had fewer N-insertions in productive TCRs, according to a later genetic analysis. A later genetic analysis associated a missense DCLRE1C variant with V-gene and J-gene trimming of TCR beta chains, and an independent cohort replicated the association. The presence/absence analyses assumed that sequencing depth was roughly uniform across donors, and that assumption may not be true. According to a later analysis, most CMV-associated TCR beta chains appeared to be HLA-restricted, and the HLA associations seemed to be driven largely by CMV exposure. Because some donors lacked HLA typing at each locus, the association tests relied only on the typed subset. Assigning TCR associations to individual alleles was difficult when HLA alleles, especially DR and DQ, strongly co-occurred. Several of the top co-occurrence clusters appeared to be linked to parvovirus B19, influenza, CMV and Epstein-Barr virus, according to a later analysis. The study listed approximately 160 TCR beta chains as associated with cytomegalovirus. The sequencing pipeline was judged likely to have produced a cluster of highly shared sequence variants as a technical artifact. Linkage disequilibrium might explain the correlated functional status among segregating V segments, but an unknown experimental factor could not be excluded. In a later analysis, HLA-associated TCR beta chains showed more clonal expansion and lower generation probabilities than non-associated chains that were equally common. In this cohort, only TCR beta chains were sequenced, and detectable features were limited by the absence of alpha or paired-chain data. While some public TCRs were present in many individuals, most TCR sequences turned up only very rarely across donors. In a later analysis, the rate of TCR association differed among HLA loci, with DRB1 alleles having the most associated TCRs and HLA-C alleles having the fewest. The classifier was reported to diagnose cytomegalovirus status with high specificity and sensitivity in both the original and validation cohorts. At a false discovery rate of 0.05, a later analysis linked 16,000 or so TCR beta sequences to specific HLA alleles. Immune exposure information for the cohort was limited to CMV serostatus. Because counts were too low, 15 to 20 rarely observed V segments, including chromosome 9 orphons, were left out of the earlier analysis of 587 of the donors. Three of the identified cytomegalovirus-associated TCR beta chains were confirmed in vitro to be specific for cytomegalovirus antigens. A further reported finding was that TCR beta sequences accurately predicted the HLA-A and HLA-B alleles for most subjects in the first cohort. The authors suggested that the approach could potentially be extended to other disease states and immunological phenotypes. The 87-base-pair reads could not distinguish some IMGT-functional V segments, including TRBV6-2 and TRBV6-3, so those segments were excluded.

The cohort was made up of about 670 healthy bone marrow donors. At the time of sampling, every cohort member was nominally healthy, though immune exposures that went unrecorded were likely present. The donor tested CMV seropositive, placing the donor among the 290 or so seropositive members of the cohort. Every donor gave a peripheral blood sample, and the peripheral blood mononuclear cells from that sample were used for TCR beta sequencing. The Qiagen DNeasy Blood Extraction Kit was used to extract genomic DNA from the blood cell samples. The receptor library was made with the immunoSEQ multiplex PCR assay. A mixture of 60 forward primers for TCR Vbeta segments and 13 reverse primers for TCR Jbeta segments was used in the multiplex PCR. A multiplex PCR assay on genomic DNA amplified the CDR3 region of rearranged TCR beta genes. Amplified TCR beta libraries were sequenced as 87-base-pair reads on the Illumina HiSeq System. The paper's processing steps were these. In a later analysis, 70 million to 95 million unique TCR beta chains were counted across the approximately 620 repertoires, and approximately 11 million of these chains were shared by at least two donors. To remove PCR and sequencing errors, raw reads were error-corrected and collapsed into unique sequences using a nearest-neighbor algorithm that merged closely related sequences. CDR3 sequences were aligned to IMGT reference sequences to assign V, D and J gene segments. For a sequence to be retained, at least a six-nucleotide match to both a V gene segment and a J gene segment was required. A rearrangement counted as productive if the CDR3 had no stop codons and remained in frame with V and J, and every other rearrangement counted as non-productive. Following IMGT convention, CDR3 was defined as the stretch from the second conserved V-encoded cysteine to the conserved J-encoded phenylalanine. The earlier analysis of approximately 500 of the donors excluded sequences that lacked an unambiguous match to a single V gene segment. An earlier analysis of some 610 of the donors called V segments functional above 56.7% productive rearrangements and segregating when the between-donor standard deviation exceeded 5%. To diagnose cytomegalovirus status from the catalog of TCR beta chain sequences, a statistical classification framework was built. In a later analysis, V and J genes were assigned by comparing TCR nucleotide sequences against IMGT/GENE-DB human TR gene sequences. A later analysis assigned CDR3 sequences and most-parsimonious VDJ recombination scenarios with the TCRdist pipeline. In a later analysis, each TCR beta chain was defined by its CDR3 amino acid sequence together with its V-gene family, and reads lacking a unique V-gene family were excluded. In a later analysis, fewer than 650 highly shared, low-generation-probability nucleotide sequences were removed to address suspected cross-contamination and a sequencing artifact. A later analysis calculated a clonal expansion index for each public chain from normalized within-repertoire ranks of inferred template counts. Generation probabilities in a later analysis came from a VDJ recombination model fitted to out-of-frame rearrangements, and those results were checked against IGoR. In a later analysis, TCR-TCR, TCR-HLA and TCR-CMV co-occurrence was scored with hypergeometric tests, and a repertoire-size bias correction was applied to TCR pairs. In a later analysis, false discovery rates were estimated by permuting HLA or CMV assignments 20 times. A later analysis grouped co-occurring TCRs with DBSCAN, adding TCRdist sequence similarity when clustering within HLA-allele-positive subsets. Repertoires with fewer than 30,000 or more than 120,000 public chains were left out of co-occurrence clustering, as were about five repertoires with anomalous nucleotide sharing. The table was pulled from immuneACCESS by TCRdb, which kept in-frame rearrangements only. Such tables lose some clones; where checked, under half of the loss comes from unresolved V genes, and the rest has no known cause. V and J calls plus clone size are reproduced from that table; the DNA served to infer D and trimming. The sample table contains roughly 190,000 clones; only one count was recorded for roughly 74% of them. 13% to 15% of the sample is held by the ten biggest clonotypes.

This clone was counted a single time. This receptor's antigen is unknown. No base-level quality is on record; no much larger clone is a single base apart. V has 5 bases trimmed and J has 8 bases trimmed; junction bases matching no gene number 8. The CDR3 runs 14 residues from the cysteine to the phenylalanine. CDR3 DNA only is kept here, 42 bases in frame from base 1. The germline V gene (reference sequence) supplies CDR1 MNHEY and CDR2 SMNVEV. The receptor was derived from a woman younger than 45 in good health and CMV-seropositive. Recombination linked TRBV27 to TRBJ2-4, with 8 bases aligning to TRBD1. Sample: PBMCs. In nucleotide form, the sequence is TGTGCCAGCAGTATTACAGGGGGTGGAGACATTCAGTACTTC. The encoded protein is CASSITGGGDIQYF.